This T cell receptor (beta chain) was recovered during a study of T cell responses to AZD1222 COVID-19 vaccine. Germline values: CDR1 LNHNV, CDR2 YYDKDF (reference sequence). V lost 4 bases and J 5 bases, leaving 11 bases between the germline ends. There are 13 residues in the CDR3. TCRdb's copy holds only in-frame clones and misses some; the assay was immunoSEQ multiplex PCR. The data show approximately 70,000 clones, with around 85% seen just once and roughly 20% held by the top ten. The sample holds one count of this clone. This sample comprised peripheral blood, obtained on day 0 of AZD1222 vaccination. The rearrangement links TRBV15 to TRBJ1-1; D is unresolved. This TCR came from an adult in good health. In nucleotides, the CDR3 is TGTGCCACCAGCATTATCATGGGGACTGAAGCTTTCTTT. Protein: CATSIIMGTEAFF.